What follows are 4 T cell receptor beta chains derived from one specimen sequenced in a study of regulatory T cells in long-lasting Graves disease. Time point given: newly diagnosed GD, antithyroid drugs for less than 3 months. Extracted RNA from PBMCs served as the source of the TCR library. Researchers made TCR beta libraries by using iRepertoire HTBI primers and running Arm-PCR on CDR3 regions. From the multiplex PCR reads, TCRdb called clonotypes with MiXCR, one entry per CDR3 protein. The sample lists some 500,000 distinct CDR3 sequences; around 15% were seen once. The data were also submitted as part of a second study, on T cells in Graves' hyperthyroidism and ophthalmopathy.

The specimen was peripheral blood mononuclear cells (PBMCs), collected at new diagnosis, from a patient treated with antithyroid drugs. These receptors originate from a woman aged 40 to 65 with Graves disease.

A few counts support this clonotype. This rearrangement joins TRBV6-1 to TRBJ1-6; 7 nucleotides align to TRBD1. The CDR3 is 15 residues long. Germline lookup yields CDR1 MNHNS and CDR2 SASEGT. J lost 9 bases, V lost 7 bases, and 12 bases had no gene match. The CDR3 DNA reads TGTGCCAGCACCTACGGGGGCAGGGGGGGTTCACCCCTCCACTTT. The encoded protein is CASTYGGRGGSPLHF.

This clonotype appeared a few times. J is TRBJ1-3 and V is TRBV2, with D uncertain. The CDR3 spans 13 residues. Deletions cut 8 bases from V and 2 bases from J, with 10 bases between. Germline CDR1 is SNHLY and CDR2 is FYNNEI. The CDR3 reads CASLVDAGNTIYF. CDR3 in DNA: TGTGCCAGCTTAGTAGACGCTGGAAACACCATATATTTT.

As to this clonotype: A read error is likely here: a far larger clone is one base away. This chain connects TRBV12-3 or TRBV12-4 to TRBJ1-2; TRBD1 aligns across 8 bases. The trim removed 7 bases at V and 0 bases at J, leaving 4 bases unmatched. The CDR3 runs 14 residues. The CDR3 DNA follows: TGTGCCAGCAATCCGGACAGGGCTAACTATGGCTACACCTTC. Translated, it gives CASNPDRANYGYTF.

This clonotype was counted many times. V and J are TRBV18 and TRBJ2-3; 7 nucleotides align to TRBD2. Germline V CDR1 and CDR2: KGHSH, LQKENI. The CDR3 contains 15 residues. The trim removed 1 base at V and 4 bases at J, leaving 5 bases unmatched. The CDR3 protein is CASSPLSGAPDTQYF. The CDR3 DNA reads TGTGCCAGCTCACCACTGAGCGGGGCCCCAGATACGCAGTATTTT.